The 19 T cell receptor beta chains below were found in one sample sequenced in a study of a mutant IDH1 vaccine in newly diagnosed glioma. This table comes from immunoSEQ multiplex PCR, and its TCRdb copy is limited to in-frame clones, with some not included. The sample includes some 55,000 clones, 75% to 90% of them seen just once. No antigen is known for these receptors. The time point is: week 5, during vaccination. The content of each vaccine dose was 300 ug of mutant IDH1 20-mer peptide, and topical imiquimod accompanied it. Here the sequenced sample was PBMCs, taken from a glioma patient whose treatment included an IDH1 peptide vaccine. The receptor set was obtained from a woman in her forties with glioma.

The chain is built from TRBV4-2 and TRBJ2-7, with unresolved D. This CDR3 has 16 amino acids. V was pared by 1 base and J by 2 bases, with 15 bases between. Germline V lookup: CDR1 LGHNA, CDR2 YNFKEQ. The CDR3 DNA reads as TGTGCCAGCAGCCAAGTTCTGGGCCTTTTAACCTACGAGCAGTACTTC. This codes for CASSQVLGLLTYEQYF.

In nucleotides, the CDR3 is TGTGCCAGCAGTCTCCGGGACACCTATGGCTACACCTTC. This translates into CASSLRDTYGYTF. This chain uses TRBV6-5 with TRBJ1-2, with TRBD1 as a possible D gene (6 bases). Germline CDR1 and CDR2: MNHEY and SVGAGI. The CDR3 spans 13 residues. Trimming removed 5 bases at V and 4 bases at J, with 11 bases between.

This clone was observed a few times. This chain uses TRBV7-3 with TRBJ1-3; D is undetermined. The V end lost 5 bases, the J end lost 4 bases, and 9 bases lay between the germline ends. This CDR3 contains 13 residues. The germline gives CDR1 SGHTA, CDR2 FQGTGA. For the CDR3, the DNA is TGTGCCAGCAGCCCCAATTGGGGAAACACCATATATTTT. Translation gives CASSPNWGNTIYF.

V gene TRBV29-1 combines with J gene TRBJ1-2; 8 bases are a match to TRBD1. Unmatched junction bases numbered 4, after V lost 5 bases and J lost 8 bases. CDR1 is SQVTM and CDR2 is ANQGSEA in the germline V gene. The CDR3 has 11 amino acids. Written as DNA, the CDR3 is TGCAGCGTTTGGACAGGGCAGGGCTACACCTTC. It translates to CSVWTGQGYTF.

The V and J genes are TRBV19 and TRBJ1-1; the match to TRBD1 covers 8 bases. The CDR3 extends over 16 amino acids. The germline CDR1 and CDR2 sequences are LNHDA and SQIVND (reference sequence). With V trimmed by 7 bases and J by 4 bases, 14 bases remained unmatched. Written as DNA, the CDR3 is TGTGCCAGTAACAGGAGGGACCGTACAGGGGGCACTGAAGCTTTCTTT. This translates into CASNRRDRTGGTEAFF.

The CDR3 is CASSFGQGEEKLFF. In DNA, the CDR3 is TGTGCCAGCAGCTTCGGACAGGGCGAAGAAAAACTGTTTTTT. This rearrangement joins TRBV7-8 to TRBJ1-4; 8 nucleotides match TRBD1. CDR3 length equals 14 residues. Losses at the gene ends were 3 bases for V and 8 bases for J; bases not matched to a gene: 5. Germline CDR1 is SGHVS and CDR2 is FQNEAQ.

The chain carries TRBV5-6 and TRBJ2-5; D uncertain. Looked up from germline, CDR1 is SGHDT and CDR2 is YYEEEE. CDR3 length equals 13 residues. The V end lost 1 base, the J end lost 2 bases, and 6 bases lay between the germline ends. For the CDR3, the DNA is TGTGCCAGCAGCTTGAGAGCTCAAGAGACCCAGTACTTC. Its translation: CASSLRAQETQYF.

The chain uses TRBV4-3 and TRBJ2-1; 15 nucleotides agree with TRBD2. Germline V CDR1 and CDR2: LGHNA, YSLEER. V gave up 1 base and J gave up 10 bases; unmatched junction bases: 5. CDR3 length equals 16 residues. DNA for the CDR3: TGCGCCAGCAGCCAAGGGACTAGCGGGGGGGATCGAGAGCAGTTCTTC. Residues: CASSQGTSGGDREQFF.

The chain employs TRBV27 and TRBJ1-1; D call uncertain. CDR3 size: 14 residues. V lost 6 bases and J lost 6, with 17 bases in between. CDR1 is MNHEY and CDR2 is SMNVEV in the germline V gene (reference sequence). The CDR3 loop is CASSLRLRIAEAFF. CDR3 sequence (DNA): TGTGCCAGCAGCCTAAGATTGAGAATCGCTGAAGCTTTCTTT.

This clone came up once. CDR3 DNA: TGTGCCAGCAGACGGGGGGGTGGCGTGGGAGATACGCAGTATTTT. It yields the protein CASRRGGGVGDTQYF. The chain uses TRBV7-2 and TRBJ2-3; 8 bases fit TRBD2. V lost 6 bases, J lost 5 bases, and 10 bases stayed unmatched. The CDR3 has 15 amino acids. Germline V gene data show CDR1 as SGHTA and CDR2 as FQGNSA.

The CDR3 here is CASSVTGGNTIYF. For the CDR3, the DNA is TGTGCCAGCAGTGTAACAGGGGGGAACACCATATATTTT. The V gene is TRBV25-1, the J gene TRBJ1-3, with 8 bases that match TRBD1. The junction had 3 bases not matched to a gene; V was cut back by 4 bases and J by 7 bases. This CDR3 is built from 13 residues. The germline V gene encodes CDR1 MGHDK and CDR2 SYGVNS. The variable domain in full, completed from reference TRBV25-1 and TRBJ1-3, reads EADIYQTPRYLVIGTGKKITLECSQTMGHDKMYWYQQDPGMELHLIHYSYGVNSTEKGDLSSESTVSRIRTEHFPLTLESARPSHTSQYLCASSVTGGNTIYFGEGSWLTVV.

This chain uses TRBV11-2 with TRBJ2-5; D possibly corresponds to TRBD2 (5 bases). V gave up 5 bases and J gave up 4 bases, with 8 bases separating them. This CDR3 is built from 12 residues. Germline values: CDR1 SGHAT, CDR2 FQNNGV. CDR3 region: CASSRSGETQYF. CDR3 in DNA: TGTGCCAGCAGCCGGAGCGGAGAGACCCAGTACTTC. Drawing the rest from reference TRBV11-2 and TRBJ2-5, the complete variable domain is EAGVAQSPRYKIIEKRQSVAFWCNPISGHATLYWYQQILGQGPKLLIQFQNNGVVDDSQLPKDRFSAERLKGVDSTLKIQPAKLEDSAVYLCASSRSGETQYFGPGTRLLVL.

The chain has TRBV18 and TRBJ1-1; the D gene is possibly TRBD1 (5 bases). The CDR3 length is 16 residues. Trimming stripped 6 bases from V and 0 bases from J, with 17 bases between. Germline V CDR1 and CDR2: KGHSH, LQKENI. In DNA, the CDR3 is TGTGCCAGCTCCCTCGTGGGGGTAGGGGTGAACACTGAAGCTTTCTTT. The encoded protein is CASSLVGVGVNTEAFF.

Points on this clone: Germline is not matched at one junction end, which may reflect a read error. The rearrangement uses TRBV7-7 and TRBJ2-5, with TRBD1 matching 7 bases. This CDR3 is built from 14 residues. Germline V lookup: CDR1 SSHAT, CDR2 FNYEAQ (reference sequence). The CDR3 here is CASSLAGGVETQYF. In nucleotides, the CDR3 is TGTGCTAGCAGCTTAGCAGGGGGAGTAGAGACCCAGTACTTC.

The chain has TRBV2 and TRBJ1-5; no clear D. There are 14 residues in the CDR3. Trimming stripped 6 bases from V and 6 bases from J, with 15 bases between. Germline CDR1 is SNHLY and CDR2 is FYNNEI. DNA for the CDR3: TGTGCCAGCAGCCCCATGGGCAGTTTTCAGCCCCAGCATTTT. It translates to CASSPMGSFQPQHF.

This rearrangement joins TRBV2 to TRBJ2-3, with 7 bases that match TRBD1. CDR1 SNHLY and CDR2 FYNNEI come from the germline V gene. There are 15 residues in the CDR3. Unmatched junction bases numbered 8, after V lost 7 bases and J lost 1 base. This CDR3 is CASNLHRGGTDTQYF. For the CDR3, the DNA is TGTGCCAGCAATCTCCACAGGGGAGGCACAGATACGCAGTATTTT.

V gene TRBV25-1 combines with J gene TRBJ1-1; D remains unclear. V lost 1 base and J 7 bases, leaving 10 bases between the germline ends. Germline CDR1 and CDR2: MGHDK and SYGVNS. The CDR3 spans 13 residues. CDR3 in amino acids: CASSELKSIEAFF. The CDR3 DNA is TGTGCCAGCAGTGAATTAAAGTCGATTGAAGCTTTCTTT.

This clone was counted between two and nine times. The chain links TRBV6-1 to TRBJ1-2, with D unclear. The length of the CDR3 is 12 residues. Trimming stripped 3 bases from V and 7 bases from J, with 9 bases between. CDR1 is MNHNS and CDR2 is SASEGT in the germline V gene. CDR3 region: CASSDQFAGYTF. CDR3 sequence (DNA): TGTGCCAGCAGTGATCAGTTTGCTGGCTACACCTTC.

The chain joins TRBV2 to TRBJ1-1, with a tentative D call TRBD1 (6 bases). Looked up from germline, CDR1 is SNHLY and CDR2 is FYNNEI. V lost 7 bases, J lost 4 bases, and 16 bases lay in between. The CDR3 loop spans 14 amino acids. CDR3 in amino acids: CASTKKGGGTEAFF. CDR3 coding DNA: TGTGCCAGCACCAAAAAGGGGGGCGGCACTGAAGCTTTCTTT.